This TCR beta chain is drawn from a study of blood T cell repertoires in COVID-19. About the research overall: PBMCs, B-cell-depleted T cells, or T cells provided the cDNA or gDNA that made up the material.

Only a few counts were recorded for this clone. Sequencing used immunoSEQ multiplex PCR; TCRdb keeps in-frame clones, though not all of them. The data hold roughly 260,000 clones, with roughly four fifths observed a single time. The germline V gene has CDR1 MNHNS and CDR2 SASEGT. Trimming removed 1 base at V and 6 bases at J, with 15 bases between. The CDR3 has 16 amino acids. This chain joins TRBV6-1 and TRBJ1-4; D perhaps matches TRBD1 (5 bases). The source is an older woman with acute or convalescent COVID-19. What was sequenced was peripheral blood. The DNA for the CDR3 is TGTGCCAGCAGTGAAGGTTTTTCCTTAGGGGATGAAAAACTGTTTTTT. Translating it yields CASSEGFSLGDEKLFF.